This TCR beta chain comes out of a study of T cell changes during pregnancy in multiple sclerosis. Method: immunoSEQ multiplex PCR; TCRdb's copy keeps in-frame clones and lacks some. Counted here are tens of thousands of clones, approximately 94% occurring once; the ten biggest clones make up around 0.6%. From germline, CDR1 is SGHTA and CDR2 FQGNSA. The length of the CDR3 is 12 residues. V gave up 1 base and J gave up 8 bases, with 8 bases separating them. This material consisted of CD4+ T cells from peripheral blood mononuclear cells, taken in the second trimester of pregnancy. J is TRBJ1-2 and V is TRBV7-2; D ambiguous. This receptor was identified in a female donor with multiple sclerosis, enrolled in a pregnancy study. CDR3 protein: CASSLEEWGYTF. CDR3 DNA: TGTGCCAGCAGCTTAGAGGAGTGGGGCTACACCTTC.